This TCR beta chain came from a study of beta chain features in type 1 diabetes. General observations from the study: Type 1 diabetes patients had VDJ junctions that carried fewer insertions and more deletions. Any PCR bias toward short templates would affect both groups alike.

This clone was seen more than once but under ten times. Its antigen remains unknown. This CDR3 is built from 16 residues. Germline V gives CDR1 MNHEY, CDR2 SVGAGI. The V and J ends lost 0 bases and 6 bases, in that order; junction bases with no gene match: 6. Expressed TCRB transcripts got sequenced, as all isolated RNA was reverse transcribed. Measured with immunoSEQ multiplex PCR; TCRdb has only the in-frame clones, and not every one. This table has 250,000 or so clones, roughly two thirds appearing once. Via the markers CD45RO/CCR7/CD25/CD127/CD95/CD27, stem cell-like memory, regulatory, central memory and naive CD4+ cells were sorted.

This chain joins TRBV6-5 and TRBJ2-1; the match to TRBD2 covers 9 bases. The sequence derives from a man between 25 and 39 years old in good health. Sequencing was done on a sample of naive CD4+ T cells from blood. For the CDR3, the DNA is TGTGCCAGCAGTTACTCGGATAGCGGGAGATTCAATGAGCAGTTCTTC. Translated: CASSYSDSGRFNEQFF.